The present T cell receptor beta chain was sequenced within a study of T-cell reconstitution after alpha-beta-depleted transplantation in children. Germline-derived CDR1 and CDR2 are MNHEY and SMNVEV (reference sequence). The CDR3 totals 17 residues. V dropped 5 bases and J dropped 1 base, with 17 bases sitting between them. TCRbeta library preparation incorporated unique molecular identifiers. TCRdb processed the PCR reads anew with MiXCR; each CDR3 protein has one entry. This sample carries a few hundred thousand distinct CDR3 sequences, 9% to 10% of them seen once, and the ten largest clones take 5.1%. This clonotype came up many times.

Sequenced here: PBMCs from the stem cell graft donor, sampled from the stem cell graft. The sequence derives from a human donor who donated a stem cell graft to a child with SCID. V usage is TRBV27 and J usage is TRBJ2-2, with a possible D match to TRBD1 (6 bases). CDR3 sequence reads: CASSQEGHIMNTGELFF. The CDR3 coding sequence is TGTGCCAGCAGTCAAGAGGGACACATCATGAACACCGGGGAGCTGTTTTTT.